The TCR beta chain described here comes from a study of siplizumab effects on memory and regulatory T cells. CDR1 DFQATT and CDR2 SNEGSKA come from the germline V gene (reference sequence). CDR3 length equals 10 residues. The germline V and J ends were trimmed by 4 bases and 4 bases, with 3 bases remaining between them. Sequencing used immunoSEQ multiplex PCR; TCRdb keeps in-frame clones, though not all of them. The data contain around 100,000 clones, around 90% of them singletons. The sample comprised CD4+ T cells sorted from blood. The sequence was obtained from a human donor in good health. V is TRBV20-1 and J is TRBJ2-3; no reliable D call. The CDR3 loop is CSATADTQYF. DNA for the CDR3: TGCAGTGCTACTGCAGATACGCAGTATTTT.